These 20 T cell receptor beta chains share one sample of origin, sequenced in a study of T-cell memory formation after mild COVID-19. TCRdb processed the 5' RACE reads anew with MiXCR; each CDR3 protein has one entry. The table lists around 500,000 distinct CDR3 sequences, 15% to 20% of them singletons. The material sequenced was PBMCs or a T cell subset sorted from them (not recorded which). All receptors derive from an adult woman who had mild COVID-19 (a few samples of this study predate the infection). Cell type and time point are not known.

This clonotype was counted between two and nine times. The chain couples TRBV12-3 or TRBV12-4 to TRBJ2-4; D is unresolved. The V end lost 2 bases, the J end lost 0 bases, and 11 bases lay between the germline ends. The CDR3 consists of 16 residues. The CDR3 loop reads CASSLYLGLAKNIQYF. The CDR3 nucleotides are TGTGCCAGCAGTTTATACTTGGGCCTAGCCAAAAACATTCAGTACTTC.

The chain is built from TRBV24-1 and TRBJ2-5; D is tentatively TRBD1 or TRBD2 (5 bases each). Germline CDR1 reads KGHDR; CDR2 reads SFDVKD. V lost 4 bases and J 1 base, leaving 15 bases between the germline ends. The CDR3 runs to 16 residues. The CDR3 here is CATSDQKWGTQETQYF. The CDR3 DNA reads TGTGCCACCAGTGACCAAAAGTGGGGGACCCAAGAGACCCAGTACTTC.

This clonotype was seen a handful of times. The chain is built from TRBV24-1 and TRBJ2-3; 8 nucleotides agree with TRBD2. CDR1 is KGHDR, CDR2 SFDVKD, per germline. The junction had 12 bases not matched to a gene; V was cut back by 6 bases and J by 5 bases. CDR3 length: 16 amino acids. DNA for the CDR3: TGTGCCACCAGTCTCACGGGAGGGCCGCAAAAAGATACGCAGTATTTT. Its translation is CATSLTGGPQKDTQYF.

This clonotype showed up just a few times. This chain links TRBV29-1 with TRBJ1-2, with 7 bases fitting TRBD1. V trimming: 1 base; J trimming: 5 bases; junction bases outside the gene matches: 4. Germline V gene sequence: CDR1 SQVTM, CDR2 ANQGSEA. CDR3 length equals 13 residues. The CDR3 DNA reads as TGCAGCGTTGAAGGCCGGACAGGTTATGGCTACACCTTC. It encodes CSVEGRTGYGYTF.

This chain uses TRBV10-3 with TRBJ1-5; D remains unclear. V lost 2 bases, J lost 3 bases, and 8 bases lay in between. This CDR3 is built from 14 residues. Germline CDR1 is ENHRY and CDR2 is SYGVKD. The CDR3 here is CAISERADNQPQHF. The DNA for the CDR3 is TGTGCCATCAGTGAGCGGGCAGACAATCAGCCCCAGCATTTT.

The J gene is TRBJ2-7, the V gene TRBV7-8; TRBD1 aligns across 7 bases. The CDR3 runs to 14 residues. Trimming removed 5 bases from V and 3 bases from J; junction bases left unmatched: 7. Per the germline V gene, CDR1 is SGHVS and CDR2 is FQNEAQ. The CDR3 region is CASSVRQGNYEQYF. CDR3 coding DNA: TGTGCCAGCAGCGTCCGACAGGGAAACTACGAGCAGTACTTC.

This CDR3 reads CASSLVGGARLGYTF. Here the CDR3 DNA reads TGTGCCAGCAGCTTAGTCGGGGGCGCCAGGCTTGGCTACACCTTC. This rearrangement joins TRBV7-2 to TRBJ1-2; weak D call: TRBD1 (6 bases). V lost 1 base and J 7 bases, leaving 16 bases between the germline ends. This CDR3 spans 15 amino acids. Germline CDR1 is SGHTA and CDR2 is FQGNSA.

This clonotype appeared a few times. This chain uses TRBV5-1 with TRBJ1-3, with D hard to call. The CDR3 loop spans 14 amino acids. Germline values: CDR1 SGHRS, CDR2 YFSETQ. Trimming took off 0 bases at V and 0 bases at J, with 4 bases between the two ends. DNA for the CDR3: TGCGCCAGCAGCTTGGCCCTCTCTGGAAACACCATATATTTT. This translates into CASSLALSGNTIYF.

This clonotype appeared a few times. The chain couples TRBV24-1 to TRBJ2-2, with TRBD1 matching over 8 bases. CDR3 length equals 17 residues. CDR1 and CDR2 from the germline V gene are KGHDR and SFDVKD. Trimming at V came to 4 bases and at J to 9 bases, leaving 15 bases not matched to a gene. This CDR3 reads CATSESGQGRHGRELFF. The CDR3 DNA follows: TGTGCCACCAGTGAGTCCGGACAGGGCCGACACGGCCGGGAGCTGTTTTTT.

This clonotype was seen more than once but under ten times. The rearrangement links TRBV7-2 to TRBJ2-3; D possibly corresponds to TRBD2 (6 bases). In germline, CDR1 is SGHTA, CDR2 FQGNSA. CDR3 size: 16 residues. V was trimmed by 1 base and J by 3 bases, leaving 14 bases between them. In DNA, the CDR3 is TGTGCCAGCAGCTTAGTCCTAGCGTGGTCGACAGATACGCAGTATTTT. This translates into CASSLVLAWSTDTQYF.

This clonotype was seen more than once but under ten times. The chain couples TRBV12-3 or TRBV12-4 to TRBJ2-1; 12 bases align to TRBD2. V trimming: 5 bases; J trimming: 10 bases; junction bases outside the gene matches: 6. CDR3 length: 14 residues. In DNA, the CDR3 is TGTGCCAGCAGTCTGACTAGCGGGAGCCCAGAGCAGTTCTTC. It is translated as CASSLTSGSPEQFF.

This CDR3 reads CASSPLPLAGTEAFF. The CDR3, as DNA: TGTGCCAGCTCACCTTTACCACTCGCGGGGACTGAAGCTTTCTTT. The chain recombines TRBV18 with TRBJ1-1; D is unclear. The CDR3 spans 15 residues. Germline-derived CDR1 and CDR2 are KGHSH and LQKENI. Trimming shortened V by 3 bases and J by 5 bases, and 16 bases separated the two germline ends.

The V gene is TRBV7-3, the J gene TRBJ2-2, with D perhaps matching TRBD2 (6 bases). The CDR3 contains 13 residues. The germline gives CDR1 SGHTA, CDR2 FQGTGA. The CDR3 nucleotides are TGTGCAAGCGGACGACCCGGGGGTGGGGAGCTGTTTTTT. Encoded protein: CASGRPGGGELFF.

The chain carries TRBV6-4 and TRBJ2-2, with D uncertain. Germline values: CDR1 MRHNA, CDR2 SNTAGT. V lost 5 bases, J lost 1 base, and 8 bases lay in between. The CDR3 runs 14 residues. The CDR3 DNA sequence: TGTGCCAGCAGTTCAGACGGGAACACCGGGGAGCTGTTTTTT. This codes for CASSSDGNTGELFF.

The chain links TRBV7-2 to TRBJ2-3; no clear D gene. Trimming cost V 0 bases and J 6 bases, with 13 bases left between them. CDR1 and CDR2 from the germline V gene are SGHTA and FQGNSA. The CDR3 is 15 residues long. For the CDR3, the DNA is TGTGCCAGCAGCTTAGCGCTAGGCAGGAGCGATACGCAGTATTTT. Protein: CASSLALGRSDTQYF. The full variable domain, completed using reference TRBV7-2 and TRBJ2-3, is GAGVSQSPSNKVTEKGKDVELRCDPISGHTALYWYRQSLGQGLEFLIYFQGNSAPDKSGLPSDRFSAERTGGSVSTLTIQRTQQEDSAVYLCASSLALGRSDTQYFGPGTRLTVL.

DNA of the CDR3: TGTGCCAGCACCCAAGGAGGGACAGGGTTTGGCTACACCTTC. Amino acids: CASTQGGTGFGYTF. The J gene is TRBJ1-2, the V gene TRBV6-5; 9 bases match TRBD1. This CDR3 is built from 14 residues. Germline V gene lookup returns CDR1 MNHEY and CDR2 SVGAGI. V was clipped by 7 bases and J by 7 bases; unmatched bases: 10.

This clonotype has only a few counts. The chain joins TRBV7-9 to TRBJ2-1; TRBD2 aligns across 7 bases. The CDR3 covers 17 residues. Germline loops: CDR1 SEHNR, CDR2 FQNEAQ (reference sequence). V shed 1 base and J 6 bases; nucleotides not matched to a gene: 12. This CDR3 reads CASSLGTGGDPPNEQFF. For the CDR3, the DNA is TGTGCCAGCAGCTTAGGGACGGGAGGAGATCCCCCCAATGAGCAGTTCTTC. The entire variable domain, with the rest obtained from reference TRBV7-9 and TRBJ2-1, is as follows: DTGVSQNPRHKITKRGQNVTFRCDPISEHNRLYWYRQTLGQGPEFLTYFQNEAQLEKSRLLSDRFSAERPKGSFSTLEIQRTEQGDSAMYLCASSLGTGGDPPNEQFFGPGTRLTVL.

The chain is built from TRBV7-9 and TRBJ2-7; a possible D gene is TRBD2 (7 bases). Trimming left V 3 bases short and J 3 bases short, with 9 bases between. Germline V gene lookup returns CDR1 SEHNR and CDR2 FQNEAQ (reference sequence). This CDR3 contains 13 residues. The CDR3 region has the DNA TGTGCCAGCAGCTTGGGGGGGCGCTACGAGCAGTACTTC. Its protein is CASSLGGRYEQYF.

The chain links TRBV5-1 to TRBJ2-1; D is undetermined. Per germline, CDR1 SGHRS and CDR2 YFSETQ. CDR3 size: 15 residues. V lost 0 bases and J lost 2, with 9 bases in between. The CDR3 region has the DNA TGCGCCAGCAGCTTGGGAGAGGACCCCTACAATGAGCAGTTCTTC. Translated, it gives CASSLGEDPYNEQFF.

Written as DNA, the CDR3 is TGTGCCAGCAGCCTTGGAGAGGGGGAAGAGACCCAGTACTTC. This translates into CASSLGEGEETQYF. The genes are TRBV3-1 and TRBJ2-5, with a possible D match to TRBD1 (6 bases). The V and J ends lost 4 bases and 3 bases respectively, with 12 bases between them. Germline V CDR1 and CDR2: LGHDT, YNNKEL (reference sequence). The CDR3 length is 14 residues.